This T cell receptor (beta chain) was identified in a study of shared clonotypes between healthy human individuals. In the case of this clone: Its antigen remains unknown.

For sorted subsets, approximately 0.2 ug DNA per replicate equaled 33,000 or so T cell genomes. Clones were read by immunoSEQ multiplex PCR, and TCRdb kept only the in-frame ones, dropping some. The data contain about 2.3 million clones, 85% to 95% of them singletons. Findings of the study overall: Compared with memory subsets, naive subsets generally had larger estimated richness.

The authors divided CD4+ cells into CD45RA+ naive and CD45RA-negative memory subsets. The sequence derives from a man aged 18-30 years in good health. Some clones in this sample may be carry-over from other donors' samples. The specimen was naive CD4+ T cells from PBMCs. Subset: CD45RA+ positively selected.

The CDR3 sequence: CAISEGVSGANVLTF. The CDR3 DNA sequence: TGTGCCATCAGTGAGGGGGTCTCTGGGGCCAACGTCCTGACTTTC. The chain links TRBV10-3 to TRBJ2-6; D unresolved. This CDR3 region has 15 residues. Germline loops: CDR1 ENHRY, CDR2 SYGVKD. V dropped 2 bases and J dropped 0 bases, with 5 bases sitting between them.